A selection of T cell receptor beta chains follows, all from one sample in a study of shared T cell receptors in the human thymus. Using immunoSEQ multiplex PCR, the repertoire was profiled, and TCRdb retains in-frame clones only, with some absent. This table holds roughly 660,000 clones, roughly 90% found once. These same data were also listed under a study on human thymus T cells.

Sequenced input: thymocytes. Receptors were obtained from a boy under two years old with a congenital heart defect. CDR3s include the opening cysteine and the closing phenylalanine or tryptophan.

v_call: TRBV7-2; j_call: TRBJ2-7; cdr3_aa: CASSSGTGIYEQYF
v_call: TRBV19; j_call: TRBJ2-7; cdr3_aa: CASSRTSVTYEQYF
v_call: TRBV28; j_call: TRBJ2-2; cdr3_aa: CASSLSLTQGASITGELFF
v_call: TRBV7-2; j_call: TRBJ2-7; cdr3_aa: CASCYAGMEVYEQYF
v_call: TRBV27; j_call: TRBJ1-2; cdr3_aa: CASSLRDRGFHGYTF
v_call: TRBV14; j_call: TRBJ2-2; cdr3_aa: CASSQEWTWRSGELFF
v_call: TRBV7-9; j_call: TRBJ2-7; cdr3_aa: CASSRIPGLASFYEQYF
v_call: TRBV11-3; j_call: TRBJ1-2; cdr3_aa: CASSLRSMGSTNYGYTF
v_call: TRBV28; j_call: TRBJ2-2; cdr3_aa: CASNTLAGQNTGELFF
v_call: TRBV9; j_call: TRBJ2-3; cdr3_aa: CASSYSGDGTDTQYF
v_call: TRBV5-6; j_call: TRBJ1-5; cdr3_aa: CASSFMRDRVSQPQHF
v_call: TRBV5-4; j_call: TRBJ2-1; cdr3_aa: CASSPRGGRNNEQFF
v_call: TRBV7-8; j_call: TRBJ2-5; cdr3_aa: CASSLDSTGGKETQYF
v_call: TRBV25-1; j_call: TRBJ2-1; cdr3_aa: CASSEREADNEQFF
v_call: TRBV5-6; j_call: TRBJ1-1; cdr3_aa: CASSLRGRNTEAFF
v_call: TRBV4-1; j_call: TRBJ1-5; cdr3_aa: CASSQDRQDWDRGVQPQHF
v_call: TRBV19; j_call: TRBJ1-4; cdr3_aa: CASSQTGVDNEKLFF
v_call: TRBV5-1; j_call: TRBJ2-1; cdr3_aa: CASSSGTGHNEQFF
v_call: TRBV5-1; j_call: TRBJ1-1; cdr3_aa: CASSSPTGGINTEAFF
v_call: TRBV2; j_call: TRBJ2-7; cdr3_aa: CASSEAATSGSYEQYF
v_call: TRBV29-1; j_call: TRBJ2-3; cdr3_aa: CSVEGQGVSHTQYF
v_call: TRBV10-3; j_call: TRBJ1-1; cdr3_aa: CAIRTRANTEAFF
v_call: TRBV5-1; j_call: TRBJ2-5; cdr3_aa: CASSCQREAGETQYF
v_call: TRBV18; j_call: TRBJ2-3; cdr3_aa: CASSPRTSGLGDTQYF
v_call: TRBV7-2; j_call: TRBJ2-4; cdr3_aa: CASSPQGKLAKNIQYF
v_call: TRBV11-2; j_call: TRBJ2-1; cdr3_aa: CASSSPGLADFNEQFF
v_call: TRBV29-1; j_call: TRBJ1-1; cdr3_aa: CSARTGGTEAFF
v_call: TRBV6-1; j_call: TRBJ1-3; cdr3_aa: CASIRTGSGNTIYF
v_call: TRBV5-6; j_call: TRBJ2-7; cdr3_aa: CASSLAPSGTRPYEQYF
v_call: TRBV4-2; j_call: TRBJ2-7; cdr3_aa: CASSQVIAGDSYEQYF
v_call: TRBV7-9; j_call: TRBJ2-1; cdr3_aa: CASSAPTSAGGNEQFF
v_call: TRBV12-5; j_call: TRBJ2-1; cdr3_aa: CASGLVPTGEYNEQFF
v_call: TRBV18; j_call: TRBJ2-7; cdr3_aa: CASSPRGNNVYEQYF
v_call: TRBV19; j_call: TRBJ2-7; cdr3_aa: CASSMRAGVPYEQYF
v_call: TRBV29-1; j_call: TRBJ2-3; cdr3_aa: CSVDLAGAGVTQYF
v_call: TRBV5-1; j_call: TRBJ2-7; cdr3_aa: CASSLTTSGRNRLEQYF
v_call: TRBV6-1; j_call: TRBJ1-1; cdr3_aa: CASSGRSEAFF
v_call: TRBV15; j_call: TRBJ1-4; cdr3_aa: CATSRETGVEKLFF
v_call: TRBV12-2; j_call: TRBJ2-7; cdr3_aa: CASRHGGRARAEQYF
v_call: TRBV27; j_call: TRBJ2-7; cdr3_aa: CASSQLTPGLAGCSYEQYF